These 26 T cell receptor beta chains were all obtained from the same sample, sequenced in a study of cytomegalovirus exposure and HLA in healthy donors. 60 Vbeta and 13 Jbeta primers were used in PCR. The table came from immunoSEQ multiplex PCR; TCRdb's copy has only in-frame clones and leaves some out. Among some 130,000 clones listed, 70% to 85% were seen once. Input material: PBMCs. The source of these receptors is a man aged 35 to 55 in good health and CMV-seropositive.

This clone was seen only once. The CDR3 spells CASGLTGSEQFF. The CDR3 nucleotides read TGTGCCAGCGGACTTACAGGGAGTGAGCAGTTCTTC. The rearrangement links TRBV27 to TRBJ2-1, with D possibly matching TRBD1 (6 bases). This CDR3 comprises 12 residues. CDR1 is MNHEY and CDR2 is SMNVEV in the germline V gene (reference sequence). The V end was cut by 8 bases, the J end by 9 bases, with 14 bases between.

The V and J genes are TRBV25-1 and TRBJ1-2; D unclear. Trimming stripped 2 bases from V and 3 bases from J, with 4 bases between. The V gene's germline CDR1 is MGHDK and CDR2 SYGVNS. This CDR3 has 12 amino acids. CDR3 region: CASSETYYGYTF. CDR3 bases: TGTGCCAGCAGTGAAACTTACTATGGCTACACCTTC.

The chain employs TRBV5-1 and TRBJ2-7, with 9 bases fitting TRBD1. V shed 0 bases and J 4 bases; nucleotides not matched to a gene: 8. The CDR3 extends over 16 amino acids. Per the germline V gene, CDR1 is SGHRS and CDR2 is YFSETQ. CDR3 nucleotide sequence: TGCGCCAGCAGCTTGGAACCGGGACAGGGATATTACGAGCAGTACTTC. It yields the protein CASSLEPGQGYYEQYF.

This rearrangement joins TRBV5-1 to TRBJ1-2; TRBD1 might be the D (6 bases). Germline lookup yields CDR1 SGHRS and CDR2 YFSETQ. Between the trimmed V and J ends, which lost 4 bases and 8 bases, there was a span of 18 bases. This CDR3 contains 14 residues. The CDR3 nucleotides are TGCGCCAGCAGCGTACAGGGAAATGAAGACGGCTACACCTTC. It translates to CASSVQGNEDGYTF.

The V gene is TRBV4-2, the J gene TRBJ1-1, with TRBD1 matching 9 bases. Germline V CDR1 and CDR2: LGHNA, YNFKEQ. This CDR3 region has 15 residues. V dropped 5 bases and J dropped 5; count of bases not matched to a gene: 9. The chain's CDR3 is CASSARQGEGTEAFF. In nucleotides, the CDR3 is TGTGCCAGCAGCGCAAGACAGGGGGAGGGGACTGAAGCTTTCTTT.

V and J are TRBV5-4 and TRBJ2-5, with 14 positions matching TRBD2. Germline assignment: CDR1 SGHNT and CDR2 YYREEE (reference sequence). This CDR3 has 17 amino acids. V lost 5 bases, J lost 4 bases, and 10 bases stayed unmatched. The CDR3 DNA reads TGTGCCAGCAGGGCGGGACTAGCGGGAGCCTGGGGAGAGACCCAGTACTTC. Translation: CASRAGLAGAWGETQYF.

This chain uses TRBV29-1 with TRBJ2-1; TRBD2 matches 11 bases. The V gene end was trimmed by 4 bases and the J gene end by 1 base; junction bases not matched to a gene: 3. The CDR3 length is 15 residues. Germline V CDR1 and CDR2: SQVTM, ANQGSEA. The CDR3 loop is CSVGTSGRSYNEQFF. The CDR3 bases are TGCAGCGTTGGGACTAGCGGGCGGTCCTACAATGAGCAGTTCTTC.

V gene TRBV6-4 combines with J gene TRBJ2-1, with 8 nucleotides matching TRBD2. This CDR3 contains 15 residues. From germline, CDR1 is MRHNA and CDR2 SNTAGT. Germline trimming cut 6 bases from V and 6 bases from J; bases unmatched to any gene: 10. The CDR3 nucleotides read TGTGCCAGCAGCCCAGCGGGAGTGGGGCTCAATGAGCAGTTCTTC. Translated, it gives CASSPAGVGLNEQFF.

The chain carries TRBV7-2 and TRBJ1-2, with a tentative D call TRBD1 (5 bases). The CDR3 covers 13 residues. V was pared by 4 bases and J by 2 bases, with 8 bases between. Germline lookup yields CDR1 SGHTA and CDR2 FQGNSA. CDR3 residues: CASSSDTNYGYTF. Written as DNA, the CDR3 is TGTGCCAGCAGCTCGGACACAAACTATGGCTACACCTTC.

This clone showed up just once. The chain links TRBV6-6 to TRBJ1-3; tentatively, D is TRBD1 (6 bases). Germline values: CDR1 MNHNY, CDR2 SVGAGI (reference sequence). This CDR3 comprises 14 residues. V dropped 4 bases and J dropped 7 bases, with 14 bases sitting between them. The CDR3 loop is CASSLSQGTNTIYF. DNA for the CDR3: TGTGCCAGCAGTTTATCACAGGGTACTAACACCATATATTTT.

V gene TRBV7-2 combines with J gene TRBJ2-3; D is undetermined. The CDR3 length is 14 residues. The V end lost 5 bases, the J end lost 0 bases, and 9 bases lay between the germline ends. Looked up from germline, CDR1 is SGHTA and CDR2 is FQGNSA. The DNA for the CDR3 is TGTGCCAGCAGCCCTATGTCTAGCACAGATACGCAGTATTTT. It encodes CASSPMSSTDTQYF.

This chain links TRBV7-3 with TRBJ2-7; 9 bases align to TRBD2. Trimming cost V 3 bases and J 4 bases; bases outside gene matches: 4. The CDR3 covers 14 residues. CDR1 is SGHTA, CDR2 FQGTGA, per germline. Written as DNA, the CDR3 is TGTGCCAGCAGCTTGGCGGGAGGGCCGTACGAGCAGTACTTC. Its protein product is CASSLAGGPYEQYF.

Concerning this clone: This specimen includes other DNA sequences encoding the same CDR3. The chain combines TRBV5-1 with TRBJ2-1; 8 nucleotides match TRBD2. The CDR3 sequence is 15 residues long. Trimming took 2 bases from V and 1 from J; bases not matched to a gene: 2. Per the germline V gene, CDR1 is SGHRS and CDR2 is YFSETQ. The CDR3 here is CASSLAGVSYNEQFF. The CDR3 DNA is TGCGCCAGCAGCTTAGCGGGAGTATCCTACAATGAGCAGTTCTTC.

The gene calls are TRBV19 and TRBJ1-1; no clear D. The V end lost 3 bases, the J end lost 3 bases, and 5 bases lay between the germline ends. Germline V CDR1 and CDR2: LNHDA, SQIVND (reference sequence). The CDR3 covers 12 residues. CDR3: CASSIRDTEAFF. The CDR3 nucleotides are TGTGCCAGTAGTATCCGAGACACTGAAGCTTTCTTT.

The chain carries TRBV9 and TRBJ1-2; TRBD1 matches at 8 bases. V trimming: 4 bases; J trimming: 5 bases; junction bases outside the gene matches: 10. Germline-derived CDR1 and CDR2 are SGDLS and YYNGEE. The CDR3 is made up of 15 amino acids. Here the CDR3 reads CASSWDRWAIYGYTF. Written as DNA, the CDR3 is TGTGCCAGCAGCTGGGACAGGTGGGCAATTTATGGCTACACCTTC.

The chain joins TRBV10-1 to TRBJ1-5; no reliable D call. This CDR3 has 12 residues. V lost 7 bases and J 6 bases, leaving 10 bases between the germline ends. Germline CDR1 is WNHNN and CDR2 is SYGVQD (reference sequence). CDR3 residues: CASTPDFQPQHF. DNA of the CDR3: TGCGCCAGCACCCCGGACTTTCAGCCCCAGCATTTT.

There are a few counts of this clone. The chain is built from TRBV14 and TRBJ2-2, with D tentatively TRBD1 (6 bases). From germline, CDR1 is SGHDN and CDR2 FVKESK. The CDR3 is 18 residues long. Trimming pared 0 bases from V and 0 bases from J, leaving 14 bases between. CDR3 in DNA: TGTGCCAGCAGCCAAGATCTTTTCAGGGGACCGAACACCGGGGAGCTGTTTTTT. It specifies CASSQDLFRGPNTGELFF.

The rearrangement joins TRBV2 to TRBJ1-1; D perhaps matches TRBD1 (5 bases). The CDR3 spans 15 residues. Looked up from germline, CDR1 is SNHLY and CDR2 is FYNNEI. V lost 2 bases and J 5 bases, leaving 15 bases between the germline ends. The CDR3 DNA reads TGTGCCAGCAGTGAAAGAGCCGGGGGGGGAACTGAAGCTTTCTTT. Encoded protein: CASSERAGGGTEAFF.

J is TRBJ1-5 and V is TRBV19, with a weak D call TRBD1 (5 bases). CDR1 is LNHDA and CDR2 is SQIVND in the germline V gene (reference sequence). The length of the CDR3 is 15 residues. V shed 0 bases and J shed 4 bases, with 10 bases lying between them. CDR3 sequence: CASSIDLGPNQPQHF. The CDR3 nucleotides read TGTGCCAGTAGTATAGATCTGGGGCCGAATCAGCCCCAGCATTTT.

The chain joins TRBV5-1 to TRBJ1-4, with a possible D match to TRBD1 (5 bases). The V and J ends lost 6 bases and 4 bases respectively, with 13 bases between them. The germline gives CDR1 SGHRS, CDR2 YFSETQ. The CDR3 is 14 amino acids. The CDR3 coding sequence is TGCGCCAGCACCCTGGGGGGGGTTAATGAAAAACTGTTTTTT. Translated: CASTLGGVNEKLFF.

The rearrangement uses TRBV19 and TRBJ2-5; the D gene is possibly TRBD2 (6 bases). The better agreement between TRBJ2-7 and the DNA end casts doubt on the J call. The CDR3 is 13 amino acids. Germline values: CDR1 LNHDA, CDR2 SQIVND (reference sequence). The CDR3: CASSIPGGLEQYF. The CDR3 DNA is TGTGCCAGTAGTATTCCTGGGGGACTCGAGCAGTACTTC.

The chain joins TRBV28 to TRBJ1-1, with D unclear. There are 15 residues in the CDR3. Germline loops: CDR1 MDHEN, CDR2 SYDVKM. The V end was cut by 0 bases, the J end by 1 base, with 9 bases between. This CDR3 is CASSLWSAENTEAFF. Written as DNA, the CDR3 is TGTGCCAGCAGTTTATGGTCCGCGGAGAACACTGAAGCTTTCTTT.

This sequence joins TRBV28 and TRBJ2-7, with D uncertain. The CDR3 covers 15 residues. V lost 2 bases to trimming and J lost 0 bases, with 11 bases between them. Per the germline V gene, CDR1 is MDHEN and CDR2 is SYDVKM. The CDR3 here is CASSLVQAYSYEQYF. CDR3 nucleotide sequence: TGTGCCAGCAGTTTAGTTCAGGCCTACTCCTACGAGCAGTACTTC.

This chain connects TRBV11-2 to TRBJ1-4; possible D gene TRBD1, 6 bases. Germline V CDR1 and CDR2: SGHAT, FQNNGV. The V and J ends lost 5 bases and 4 bases respectively, with 14 bases between them. The CDR3 spans 15 residues. The CDR3 coding sequence is TGTGCCAGCAGCACCCGACAGGCTAATAATGAAAAACTGTTTTTT. It is translated as CASSTRQANNEKLFF.

This rearrangement joins TRBV15 to TRBJ2-1; 7 bases map to TRBD2. V trimming: 5 bases; J trimming: 3 bases; junction bases outside the gene matches: 7. From germline, CDR1 is LNHNV and CDR2 YYDKDF (reference sequence). CDR3 size: 15 residues. The CDR3: CATSLLGGIYNEQFF. DNA for the CDR3: TGTGCCACCAGCCTCCTGGGGGGGATCTACAATGAGCAGTTCTTC.

V is TRBV9 and J is TRBJ1-1; maybe TRBD1 (5 bases). This CDR3 region has 12 residues. The germline V gene encodes CDR1 SGDLS and CDR2 YYNGEE. Trimming shortened V by 4 bases and J by 3 bases, and 7 bases separated the two germline ends. CDR3 loop: CASSPRDTEAFF. Written as DNA, the CDR3 is TGTGCCAGCAGCCCCAGGGACACTGAAGCTTTCTTT.